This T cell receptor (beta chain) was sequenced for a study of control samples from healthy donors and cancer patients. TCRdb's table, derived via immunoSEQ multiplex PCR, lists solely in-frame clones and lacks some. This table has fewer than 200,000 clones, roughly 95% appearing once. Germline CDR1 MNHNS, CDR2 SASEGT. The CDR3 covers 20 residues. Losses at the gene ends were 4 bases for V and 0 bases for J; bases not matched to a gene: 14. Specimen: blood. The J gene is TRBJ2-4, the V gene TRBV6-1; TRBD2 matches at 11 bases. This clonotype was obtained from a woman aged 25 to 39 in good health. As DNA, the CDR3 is TGTGCCAGCAGTGTTGATGTCTTCGGACTAGCGGGTCTAGCCAAAAACATTCAGTACTTC. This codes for CASSVDVFGLAGLAKNIQYF.